Listed below are T cell receptor beta chains from one sample, sequenced in a study of tissue T cells after allogeneic stem cell transplantation. Method: immunoSEQ multiplex PCR; TCRdb's copy keeps in-frame clones and lacks some. Of more than 9,000 clones detected, approximately 70% appear once; the ten largest clones hold approximately 15%. The sequencing used tissue from the right colon, collected at autopsy. The receptor set was obtained from a woman between 18 and 49 years old with breast cancer. Both conserved end residues are part of each CDR3. Each record gives: V gene, clone size, D gene, J gene, CDR3 protein, CDR3 DNA. A D gene is named only where the DNA matches it firmly. Clone sizes are given selectively: once, few, many, or a class where the clone is expanded.

V gene: TRBV5-4
clone size: .
D gene: .
J gene: TRBJ1-6
CDR3 protein: CASSLYNWVSPLHF
CDR3 DNA: TGTGCCAGCAGCTTGTATAACTGGGTATCACCCCTCCACTTT

V gene: TRBV7-9
clone size: .
D gene: .
J gene: TRBJ2-7
CDR3 protein: CASSLVFDRSGTYEQYF
CDR3 DNA: TGTGCCAGCAGCTTGGTATTTGACCGTAGCGGAACCTACGAGCAGTACTTC

V gene: TRBV25-1
clone size: .
D gene: TRBD2
J gene: TRBJ2-2
CDR3 protein: CASSDAGTSSPGELFF
CDR3 DNA: TGTGCCAGCAGTGATGCCGGGACTAGTTCTCCCGGGGAGCTGTTTTTT

V gene: TRBV19
clone size: .
D gene: .
J gene: TRBJ2-3
CDR3 protein: CASRMGSSTDTQYF
CDR3 DNA: TGTGCCAGTAGGATGGGATCCAGCACAGATACGCAGTATTTT

V gene: TRBV2
clone size: .
D gene: .
J gene: TRBJ2-5
CDR3 protein: CASSGRTDQETQYF
CDR3 DNA: TGTGCCAGCTCCGGCCGGACAGACCAAGAGACCCAGTACTTC

V gene: TRBV12-3/TRBV12-4
clone size: .
D gene: .
J gene: TRBJ2-7
CDR3 protein: CASSFRYEQYF
CDR3 DNA: TGTGCCAGCAGTTTTAGGTACGAGCAGTACTTC

V gene: TRBV11-2
clone size: .
D gene: .
J gene: TRBJ2-7
CDR3 protein: CASSLYRGSSPYEQYF
CDR3 DNA: TGTGCCAGCAGCTTATATCGGGGCTCTTCACCCTACGAGCAGTACTTC

V gene: TRBV28
clone size: .
D gene: .
J gene: TRBJ1-5
CDR3 protein: CASSLSGTSNQPQHF
CDR3 DNA: TGTGCCAGCAGTTTATCTGGGACAAGCAATCAGCCCCAGCATTTT

V gene: TRBV28
clone size: .
D gene: TRBD1
J gene: TRBJ1-6
CDR3 protein: CASSVTGGNSPLHF
CDR3 DNA: TGTGCCAGCAGTGTAACAGGGGGGAATTCACCCCTCCACTTT

V gene: TRBV5-1
clone size: .
D gene: .
J gene: TRBJ2-2
CDR3 protein: CASSPDTGELFF
CDR3 DNA: TGCGCCAGCAGCCCCGACACCGGGGAGCTGTTTTTT

V gene: TRBV3-1/TRBV3-2
clone size: .
D gene: .
J gene: TRBJ1-6
CDR3 protein: CASSHTGTHSPLHF
CDR3 DNA: TGTGCCAGCAGCCATACAGGAACTCATTCACCCCTCCACTTT

V gene: TRBV12-3/TRBV12-4
clone size: .
D gene: TRBD1
J gene: TRBJ2-1
CDR3 protein: CASSERGGDEQFF
CDR3 DNA: TGTGCCAGCAGCGAGCGAGGGGGCGATGAGCAGTTCTTC

V gene: TRBV5-1
clone size: .
D gene: .
J gene: TRBJ1-1
CDR3 protein: CASSLGPTNTEAFF
CDR3 DNA: TGCGCCAGCAGCTTGGGCCCTACGAACACTGAAGCTTTCTTT

V gene: TRBV28
clone size: .
D gene: TRBD2
J gene: TRBJ2-7
CDR3 protein: CASRQLAGGEQYF
CDR3 DNA: TGTGCCAGCAGACAACTAGCGGGAGGGGAGCAGTACTTC

V gene: TRBV18
clone size: .
D gene: TRBD1
J gene: TRBJ2-1
CDR3 protein: CASSPRQGPPGDEQFF
CDR3 DNA: TGTGCCAGCTCACCCCGACAGGGGCCCCCTGGGGATGAGCAGTTCTTC

V gene: TRBV28
clone size: .
D gene: TRBD1
J gene: TRBJ2-2
CDR3 protein: CASSSPGQGAGELFF
CDR3 DNA: TGTGCCAGCAGCTCCCCGGGACAGGGGGCCGGGGAGCTGTTTTTT

V gene: TRBV9
clone size: .
D gene: TRBD1
J gene: TRBJ1-2
CDR3 protein: CASSATGVGYTF
CDR3 DNA: TGTGCCAGCAGCGCGACAGGGGTTGGCTACACCTTC

V gene: TRBV13
clone size: few
D gene: .
J gene: TRBJ1-6
CDR3 protein: CASSPRSVRPSSYNSPLHF
CDR3 DNA: TGTGCCAGCAGCCCTAGGTCCGTTAGGCCTAGCTCCTATAATTCACCCCTCCACTTT

V gene: TRBV6-2/TRBV6-3
clone size: .
D gene: .
J gene: TRBJ2-7
CDR3 protein: CASSYFPSFREQYF
CDR3 DNA: TGTGCCAGCAGTTACTTCCCTAGTTTTCGCGAGCAGTACTTC

V gene: TRBV5-1
clone size: few
D gene: .
J gene: TRBJ2-2
CDR3 protein: CASSYDGGTGELFF
CDR3 DNA: TGCGCCAGCAGCTACGATGGGGGGACCGGGGAGCTGTTTTTT

V gene: TRBV3-1/TRBV3-2
clone size: .
D gene: TRBD2
J gene: TRBJ2-1
CDR3 protein: CASSQALAGGPNEQFF
CDR3 DNA: TGTGCCAGCAGCCAAGCTCTAGCGGGGGGGCCGAATGAGCAGTTCTTC

V gene: TRBV2
clone size: .
D gene: .
J gene: TRBJ2-1
CDR3 protein: CASKGRVTLGEQFF
CDR3 DNA: TGTGCCAGCAAGGGGCGGGTGACTCTTGGGGAGCAGTTCTTC

V gene: TRBV2
clone size: few
D gene: .
J gene: TRBJ1-1
CDR3 protein: CASSDRRGPEAFF
CDR3 DNA: TGTGCCAGCAGTGACCGCAGGGGCCCTGAAGCTTTCTTT

V gene: TRBV10-3
clone size: .
D gene: TRBD1
J gene: TRBJ2-7
CDR3 protein: CAISEDRGGYEQYF
CDR3 DNA: TGTGCCATCAGTGAAGACAGGGGGGGGTACGAGCAGTACTTC

V gene: TRBV5-1
clone size: .
D gene: .
J gene: TRBJ2-7
CDR3 protein: CASSLGGKDEQYF
CDR3 DNA: TGCGCCAGCAGCTTGGGGGGCAAGGACGAGCAGTACTTC

V gene: TRBV30
clone size: .
D gene: .
J gene: TRBJ2-1
CDR3 protein: CAWSLLIGEYEQFF
CDR3 DNA: TGTGCCTGGAGTCTTTTGATAGGCGAATATGAGCAGTTCTTC

V gene: TRBV25-1
clone size: .
D gene: TRBD1
J gene: TRBJ2-1
CDR3 protein: CASSGRQGTNEQFF
CDR3 DNA: TGTGCCAGCAGTGGAAGACAGGGTACGAATGAGCAGTTCTTC

V gene: TRBV6-1
clone size: medium-sized
D gene: .
J gene: TRBJ2-1
CDR3 protein: CASSDGWGGAYNEQFF
CDR3 DNA: TGTGCCAGCAGTGATGGGTGGGGCGGGGCCTACAATGAGCAGTTCTTC

V gene: TRBV11-2
clone size: few
D gene: .
J gene: TRBJ2-7
CDR3 protein: CASSLDSGGSRYEQYF
CDR3 DNA: TGTGCCAGCAGCTTAGATTCCGGGGGATCGCGCTACGAGCAGTACTTC

V gene: TRBV7-8
clone size: .
D gene: .
J gene: TRBJ2-7
CDR3 protein: CASSDSRNRRLGYEQYF
CDR3 DNA: TGTGCCAGCAGCGATTCTCGTAACAGGAGGTTGGGCTACGAGCAGTACTTC

V gene: TRBV19
clone size: .
D gene: .
J gene: TRBJ1-1
CDR3 protein: CASNRDGDTEAFF
CDR3 DNA: TGTGCCAGTAATAGGGACGGGGACACTGAAGCTTTCTTT

V gene: TRBV29-1
clone size: few
D gene: TRBD1
J gene: TRBJ2-5
CDR3 protein: CSVEPDREFGETQYF
CDR3 DNA: TGCAGCGTGGAACCTGACAGGGAGTTTGGAGAGACCCAGTACTTC

V gene: TRBV28
clone size: .
D gene: TRBD1
J gene: TRBJ2-5
CDR3 protein: CASSLTGQGGETQYF
CDR3 DNA: TGTGCCAGCAGTTTAACGGGACAGGGAGGAGAGACCCAGTACTTC

V gene: TRBV30
clone size: .
D gene: .
J gene: TRBJ1-1
CDR3 protein: CAWSVGGTTEAFF
CDR3 DNA: TGTGCCTGGAGTGTAGGGGGGACCACTGAAGCTTTCTTT

V gene: TRBV6-2/TRBV6-3
clone size: few
D gene: .
J gene: TRBJ1-5
CDR3 protein: CASSFPARYNQHF
CDR3 DNA: TGTGCCAGCAGTTTCCCCGCGAGGTATAACCAGCATTTT

V gene: TRBV18
clone size: once
D gene: TRBD1
J gene: TRBJ1-1
CDR3 protein: CASSPGTGTFNTEAFF
CDR3 DNA: TGTGCCAGCTCACCAGGGACAGGGACCTTTAACACTGAAGCTTTCTTT

V gene: TRBV5-4
clone size: few
D gene: .
J gene: TRBJ1-2
CDR3 protein: CASSVGLDYGYTF
CDR3 DNA: TGTGCCAGCAGCGTCGGGCTTGACTATGGCTACACCTTC

V gene: TRBV6-5
clone size: .
D gene: .
J gene: TRBJ2-3
CDR3 protein: CASRGGLGTDTQYF
CDR3 DNA: TGTGCCAGCAGGGGGGGTCTGGGCACAGATACGCAGTATTTT

V gene: TRBV18
clone size: .
D gene: .
J gene: TRBJ1-4
CDR3 protein: CASSPTSTTNEKLFF
CDR3 DNA: TGTGCCAGCTCACCAACGAGTACAACTAATGAAAAACTGTTTTTT

V gene: TRBV5-1
clone size: .
D gene: .
J gene: TRBJ2-6
CDR3 protein: CASSLGNSGANVLTF
CDR3 DNA: TGCGCCAGCAGCTTAGGTAACTCTGGGGCCAACGTCCTGACTTTC

V gene: TRBV6-2/TRBV6-3
clone size: .
D gene: .
J gene: TRBJ2-4
CDR3 protein: CASSYWGGKGKNIQYF
CDR3 DNA: TGTGCCAGCAGTTACTGGGGTGGGAAAGGCAAAAACATTCAGTACTTC

V gene: TRBV10-3
clone size: .
D gene: TRBD2
J gene: TRBJ2-1
CDR3 protein: CAISVSSGVNNEQFF
CDR3 DNA: TGTGCCATCAGTGTTAGTAGCGGGGTCAACAATGAGCAGTTCTTC